These T cell receptor beta chains were read from a single sample in a study of T cell responses to AZD1222 COVID-19 vaccine. Here immunoSEQ multiplex PCR was the method, and the copy in TCRdb shows in-frame clones only, minus some. Of about 120,000 clones listed, about 86% are singletons. The sequencing used peripheral blood, collected on day 0 of AZD1222 vaccination. Receptors were obtained from an adult in good health. Both conserved end residues are part of each CDR3. A D gene is named only where the DNA matches it firmly. Clone size is given for some rows only: seen once, a few or many times, or a class if the clone is expanded.

cdr3_nt	cdr3_aa	clone_size	v_call	j_call	d_call
TGCGCCAGCAGCCCACCTACAGGGGAAAAGCAGTTCTTC	CASSPPTGEKQFF	NA	TRBV5-1	TRBJ2-1	TRBD1
TGTGCCAGCCATAACAGGGTCGGCTACACCTTC	CASHNRVGYTF	NA	TRBV2	TRBJ1-2	NA
TGTGCCAGCGGACCGGGACAGAGCACCGGGGAGCTGTTTTTT	CASGPGQSTGELFF	NA	TRBV28	TRBJ2-2	TRBD1
TGCGCCAGCAGTGACAGGGTTTTGCCGCAATACGAGCAGTACTTC	CASSDRVLPQYEQYF	NA	TRBV10-1	TRBJ2-7	NA
TGTGCCAGCAGCTTAGCAAGTGGAGGCATTCGCTCCTACGAGCAGTACTTC	CASSLASGGIRSYEQYF	once	TRBV7-2	TRBJ2-7	NA
TGTGCCAGCAGCTTGGCCGGGGGGATCTACGAGCAGTACTTC	CASSLAGGIYEQYF	once	TRBV5-4	TRBJ2-7	TRBD2
TGTGCCAGCAGCGTAGCTGCTACGCAGGGCGAGCAGTACTTC	CASSVAATQGEQYF	NA	TRBV9	TRBJ2-7	NA
TGTGCCACCAGTGATTTGGGGACAGGGGGCGAAGAGACCCAGTACTTC	CATSDLGTGGEETQYF	NA	TRBV24-1	TRBJ2-5	TRBD1
TGTGCCAGCACCCGGAGTGGACGCCGAGGTGGCTACACCTTC	CASTRSGRRGGYTF	NA	TRBV27	TRBJ1-2	NA
TGTGCCAGCAGCCTCCGGGACAGATCCTACGAGCAGTACTTC	CASSLRDRSYEQYF	once	TRBV9	TRBJ2-7	TRBD1
TGTGCCAGCAGCTCTTCAGGGGACACTGAAGCTTTCTTT	CASSSSGDTEAFF	NA	TRBV7-2	TRBJ1-1	NA
TGTGCCAGCAACTCCGACAGGGGTGGTACTGAAGCTTTCTTT	CASNSDRGGTEAFF	NA	TRBV7-2	TRBJ1-1	TRBD1
TGTGCTAGTGGTCTCGCCGAAGGTGCCACTGAAGCTTTCTTT	CASGLAEGATEAFF	NA	TRBV12-5	TRBJ1-1	NA
TGTGCCAGCAGCGTAGGCTTCACGAGCTCCTACGAGCAGTACTTC	CASSVGFTSSYEQYF	NA	TRBV9	TRBJ2-7	NA
TGTGCCAGCAGTGCGGACTCGAACACTGAAGCTTTCTTT	CASSADSNTEAFF	NA	TRBV27	TRBJ1-1	NA
TGTGCCAGCAGCCCTGGGGCGGGGAGGGTCTCCTACGAGCAGTACTTC	CASSPGAGRVSYEQYF	NA	TRBV11-3	TRBJ2-7	TRBD2
TGTGCCACCAGTGACCCCGGACAGGGGGCAACAGATACGCAGTATTTT	CATSDPGQGATDTQYF	NA	TRBV24-1	TRBJ2-3	TRBD1
TGTGCCAGCAGTTTACCGCATAGGGAAGAAGCTTTCTTT	CASSLPHREEAFF	NA	TRBV28	TRBJ1-1	NA
TGTGCCAGCAGTTACCGGGACCGAAATTCACCCCTCCACTTT	CASSYRDRNSPLHF	NA	TRBV6-5	TRBJ1-6	NA
TGCAGCGGTACCCAGAACACTGAAGCTTTCTTT	CSGTQNTEAFF	NA	TRBV29-1	TRBJ1-1	NA
TGTGCCAGCAGCCAAGAATCCCGGACCCAACGCAGCGCAACTAATGAAAAACTGTTTTTT	CASSQESRTQRSATNEKLFF	NA	TRBV3-1/TRBV3-2	TRBJ1-4	NA
TGTGCCAGTAGTATAGATGAGGGGGTTCCGAACACTGAAGCTTTCTTT	CASSIDEGVPNTEAFF	NA	TRBV19	TRBJ1-1	NA
TGTGCCAGCAGCTTAGAAGGGGGCTTGACTGAGCAGTTCTTC	CASSLEGGLTEQFF	NA	TRBV11-3	TRBJ2-1	TRBD1
TGCGCCAGCAGCCTTCGGACTAGCTCGGAGACCCAGTACTTC	CASSLRTSSETQYF	NA	TRBV5-1	TRBJ2-5	TRBD2
TGTGCTAGTGGTTTGGTACTAGTTGCGACAGGGGGCGCGTGGTCTGCCGGGGAGCTGTTTTTT	CASGLVLVATGGAWSAGELFF	NA	TRBV12-5	TRBJ2-2	TRBD1
TGCGCCAGCAGCGCGGCAGACAATCAGCCCCAGCATTTT	CASSAADNQPQHF	NA	TRBV5-1	TRBJ1-5	NA
TGTGCCAGCAGCCGTATAGCGGGAGCCGCGAACACCGGGGAGCTGTTTTTT	CASSRIAGAANTGELFF	NA	TRBV11-3	TRBJ2-2	TRBD2
TGTGCCACCAGTGATGGGCAGATTAACTATGGCTACACCTTC	CATSDGQINYGYTF	once	TRBV24-1	TRBJ1-2	NA
TGTGCCAGCGGAAGGACAGGGTTGAGTGAGCAGTTCTTC	CASGRTGLSEQFF	NA	TRBV25-1	TRBJ2-1	TRBD1